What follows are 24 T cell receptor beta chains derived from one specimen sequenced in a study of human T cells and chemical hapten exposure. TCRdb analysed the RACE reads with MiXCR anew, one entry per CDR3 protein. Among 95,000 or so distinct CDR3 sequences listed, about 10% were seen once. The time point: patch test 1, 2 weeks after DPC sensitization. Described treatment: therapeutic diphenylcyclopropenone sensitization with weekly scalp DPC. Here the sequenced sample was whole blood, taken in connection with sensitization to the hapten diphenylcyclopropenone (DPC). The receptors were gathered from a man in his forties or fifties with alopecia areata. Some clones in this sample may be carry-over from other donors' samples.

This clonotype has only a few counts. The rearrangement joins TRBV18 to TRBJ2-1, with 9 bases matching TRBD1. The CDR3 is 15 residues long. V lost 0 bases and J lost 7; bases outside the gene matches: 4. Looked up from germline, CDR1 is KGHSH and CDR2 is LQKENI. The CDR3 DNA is TGTGCCAGCTCACCACCGGGTGACAGGGGGAATGAGCAGTTCTTC. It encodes CASSPPGDRGNEQFF.

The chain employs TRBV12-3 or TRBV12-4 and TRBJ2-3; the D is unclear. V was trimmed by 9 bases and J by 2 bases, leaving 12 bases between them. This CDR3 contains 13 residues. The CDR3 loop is CASTLGNTDTQYF. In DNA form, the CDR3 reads TGTGCCAGTACCTTAGGGAACACAGATACGCAGTATTTT.

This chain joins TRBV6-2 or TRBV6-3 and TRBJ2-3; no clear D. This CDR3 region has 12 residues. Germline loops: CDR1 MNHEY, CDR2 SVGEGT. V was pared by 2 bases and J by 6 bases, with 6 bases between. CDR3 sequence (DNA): TGTGCCAGCAGTTACCCCTGGGATACGCAGTATTTT. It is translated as CASSYPWDTQYF.

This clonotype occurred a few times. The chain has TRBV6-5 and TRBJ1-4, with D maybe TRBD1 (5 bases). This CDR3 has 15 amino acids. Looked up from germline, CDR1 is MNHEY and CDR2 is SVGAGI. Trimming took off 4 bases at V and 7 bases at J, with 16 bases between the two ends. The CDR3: CASSSGMGVGEKLFF. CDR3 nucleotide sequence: TGTGCCAGCAGTTCCGGGATGGGGGTTGGTGAAAAACTGTTTTTT.

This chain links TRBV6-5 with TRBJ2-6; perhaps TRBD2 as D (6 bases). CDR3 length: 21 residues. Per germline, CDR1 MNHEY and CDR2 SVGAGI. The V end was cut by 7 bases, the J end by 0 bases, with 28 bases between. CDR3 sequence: CASINKWVQGRGLSGANVLTF. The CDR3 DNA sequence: TGTGCCAGCATTAACAAATGGGTCCAGGGTAGGGGACTCTCTGGGGCCAACGTCCTGACTTTC.

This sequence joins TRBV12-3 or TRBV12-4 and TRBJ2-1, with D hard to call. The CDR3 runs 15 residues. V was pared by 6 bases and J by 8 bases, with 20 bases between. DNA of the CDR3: TGTGCCAGCAGCTCTTCGGGCAGGTCGCGCGATGAGCAGTTCTTC. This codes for CASSSSGRSRDEQFF.

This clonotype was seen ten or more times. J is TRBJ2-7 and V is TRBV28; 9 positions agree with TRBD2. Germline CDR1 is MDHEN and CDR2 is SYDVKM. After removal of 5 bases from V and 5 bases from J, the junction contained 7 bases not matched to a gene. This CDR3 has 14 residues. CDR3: CASSAGTSRHEQYV. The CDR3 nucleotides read TGTGCCAGCAGTGCCGGGACTAGCAGGCACGAGCAGTACGTC.

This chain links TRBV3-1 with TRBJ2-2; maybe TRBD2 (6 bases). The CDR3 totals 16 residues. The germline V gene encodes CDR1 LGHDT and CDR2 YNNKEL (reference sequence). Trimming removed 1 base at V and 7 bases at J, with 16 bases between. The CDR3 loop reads CASSQGSHFSGGELFF. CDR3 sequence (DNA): TGTGCCAGCAGCCAAGGTAGCCACTTTAGCGGCGGGGAGCTGTTTTTT. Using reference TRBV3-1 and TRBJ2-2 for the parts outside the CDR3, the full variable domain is DTAVSQTPKYLVTQMGNDKSIKCEQNLGHDTMYWYKQDSKKFLKIMFSYNNKELIINETVPNRFSPKSPDKAHLNLHINSLELGDSAVYFCASSQGSHFSGGELFFGEGSRLTVL.

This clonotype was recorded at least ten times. This CDR3 is CASSPGGGPYEQYF. CDR3 nucleotides: TGTGCCAGCAGTCCTGGCGGAGGGCCCTACGAGCAGTACTTC. This rearrangement joins TRBV28 to TRBJ2-7, with D possibly matching TRBD2 (6 bases). V was trimmed by 5 bases and J by 2 bases, leaving 13 bases between them. This CDR3 comprises 14 residues. Germline CDR1 MDHEN, CDR2 SYDVKM.

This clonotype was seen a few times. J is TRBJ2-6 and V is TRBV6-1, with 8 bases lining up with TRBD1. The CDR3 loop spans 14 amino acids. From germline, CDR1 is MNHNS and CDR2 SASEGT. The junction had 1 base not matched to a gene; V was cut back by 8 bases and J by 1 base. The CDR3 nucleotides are TGTGCCAGCCACAGGGGGTCTGGGGCCAACGTCCTGACTTTC. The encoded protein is CASHRGSGANVLTF.

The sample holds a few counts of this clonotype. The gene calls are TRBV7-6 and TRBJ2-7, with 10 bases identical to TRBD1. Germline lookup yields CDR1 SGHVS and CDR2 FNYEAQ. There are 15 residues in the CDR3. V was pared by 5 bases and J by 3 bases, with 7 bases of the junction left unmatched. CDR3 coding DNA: TGTGCCAGCAGCCCGCGGACAGGGGGGTTCTACGAGCAGTACTTC. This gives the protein CASSPRTGGFYEQYF.

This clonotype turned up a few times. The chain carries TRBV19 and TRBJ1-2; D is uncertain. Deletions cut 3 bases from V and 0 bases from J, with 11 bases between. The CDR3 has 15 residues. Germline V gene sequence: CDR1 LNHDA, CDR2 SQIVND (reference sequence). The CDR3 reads CASSIPGVPNYGYTF. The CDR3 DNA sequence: TGTGCCAGTAGTATCCCCGGGGTACCTAACTATGGCTACACCTTC.

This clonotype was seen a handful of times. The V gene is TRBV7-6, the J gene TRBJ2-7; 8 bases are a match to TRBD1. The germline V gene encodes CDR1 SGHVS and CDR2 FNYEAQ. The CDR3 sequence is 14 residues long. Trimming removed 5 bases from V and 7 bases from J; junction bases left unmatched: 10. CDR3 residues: CASSADQGAGEQYF. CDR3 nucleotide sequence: TGTGCCAGCAGCGCAGACCAGGGGGCGGGGGAGCAGTACTTC.

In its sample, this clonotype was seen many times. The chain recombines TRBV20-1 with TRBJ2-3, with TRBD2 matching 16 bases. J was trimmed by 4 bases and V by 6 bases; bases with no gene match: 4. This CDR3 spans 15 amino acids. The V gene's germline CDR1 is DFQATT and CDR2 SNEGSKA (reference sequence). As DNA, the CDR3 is TGCAGTGCAAAGGGACTAGCGGGAGGGCCAGATACGCAGTATTTT. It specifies CSAKGLAGGPDTQYF.

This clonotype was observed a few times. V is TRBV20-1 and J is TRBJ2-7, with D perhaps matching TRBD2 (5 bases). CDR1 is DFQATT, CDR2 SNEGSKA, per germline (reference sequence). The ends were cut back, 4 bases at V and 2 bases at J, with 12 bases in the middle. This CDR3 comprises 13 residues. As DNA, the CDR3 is TGCAGTGCTATACGGGCCGGGACCTACGAGCAGTACGTC. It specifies CSAIRAGTYEQYV.

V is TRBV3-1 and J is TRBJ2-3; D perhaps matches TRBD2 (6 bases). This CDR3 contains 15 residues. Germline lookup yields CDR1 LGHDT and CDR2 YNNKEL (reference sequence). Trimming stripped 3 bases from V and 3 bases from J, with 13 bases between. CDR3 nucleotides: TGTGCCAGCAGCCACGATTGGAGCGGGACAGATACGCAGTATTTT. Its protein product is CASSHDWSGTDTQYF.

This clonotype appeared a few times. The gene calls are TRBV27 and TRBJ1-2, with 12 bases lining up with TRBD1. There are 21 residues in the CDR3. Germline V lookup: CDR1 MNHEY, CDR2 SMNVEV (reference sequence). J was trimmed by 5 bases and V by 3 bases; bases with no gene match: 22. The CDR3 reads CASSFISTGTGGLGRGYGYTF. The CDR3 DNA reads TGTGCCAGCAGTTTCATTAGCACCGGGACAGGGGGCCTAGGGAGGGGATATGGCTACACCTTC.

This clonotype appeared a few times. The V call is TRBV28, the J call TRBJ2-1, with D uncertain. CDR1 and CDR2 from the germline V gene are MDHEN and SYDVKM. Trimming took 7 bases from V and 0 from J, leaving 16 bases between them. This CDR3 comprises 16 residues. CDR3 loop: CASIESGKYSYNEQFF. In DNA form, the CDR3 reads TGTGCCAGCATCGAATCCGGCAAATACTCCTACAATGAGCAGTTCTTC. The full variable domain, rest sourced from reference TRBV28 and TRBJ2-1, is DVKVTQSSRYLVKRTGEKVFLECVQDMDHENMFWYRQDPGLGLRLIYFSYDVKMKEKGDIPEGYSVSREKKERFSLILESASTNQTSMYLCASIESGKYSYNEQFFGPGTRLTVL.

CDR3 DNA sequence: TGTGCCAGCAGTGCGGGACAAGAAGAGACCCAGTACTTC. As protein: CASSAGQEETQYF. V is TRBV2 and J is TRBJ2-5; perhaps TRBD1 as D (6 bases). CDR3 size: 13 residues. CDR1 SNHLY and CDR2 FYNNEI come from the germline V gene. Trimming removed 4 bases from V and 3 bases from J, with 9 bases in between.

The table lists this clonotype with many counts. For the CDR3, the DNA is TGCGCCAGCAGACCCAATACTAGGGTAACGGGAACTGAAGCTTTCTTT. Its translation: CASRPNTRVTGTEAFF. The V gene is TRBV5-1, the J gene TRBJ1-1; D is uncertain. CDR1 SGHRS and CDR2 YFSETQ come from the germline V gene. The CDR3 is 16 amino acids. The ends were cut back, 5 bases at V and 5 bases at J, with 22 bases in the middle.

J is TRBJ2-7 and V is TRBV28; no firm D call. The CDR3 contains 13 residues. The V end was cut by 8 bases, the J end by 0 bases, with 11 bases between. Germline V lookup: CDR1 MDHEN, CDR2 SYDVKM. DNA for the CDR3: TGTGCCAGCGGTGGAATAGTCTCCTACGAGCAGTACTTC. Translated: CASGGIVSYEQYF.

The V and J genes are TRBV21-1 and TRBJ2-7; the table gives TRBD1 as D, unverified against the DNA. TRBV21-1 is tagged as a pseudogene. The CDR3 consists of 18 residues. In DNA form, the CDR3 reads TGTGCCAGCAGCAAAGTGAAGGGGATGGACACGGATACCTACGAGCAGTACGTC. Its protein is CASSKVKGMDTDTYEQYV.

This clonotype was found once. As DNA, the CDR3 is TGTGCCAGCAGCTTATCCGGGTTGGGGGCGGCTGGAAACACCATATATTTT. It encodes CASSLSGLGAAGNTIYF. The V gene is TRBV7-9, the J gene TRBJ1-3, with a tentative D call TRBD1 (6 bases). The V and J ends lost 2 bases and 2 bases respectively, with 16 bases between them. This CDR3 spans 17 amino acids. Germline assignment: CDR1 SEHNR and CDR2 FQNEAQ (reference sequence).

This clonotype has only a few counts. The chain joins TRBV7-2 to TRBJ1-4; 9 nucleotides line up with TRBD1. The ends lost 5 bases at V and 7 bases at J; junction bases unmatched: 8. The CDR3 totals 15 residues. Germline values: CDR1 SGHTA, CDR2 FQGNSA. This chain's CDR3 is CASSPSTGGGEKLFF. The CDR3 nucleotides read TGTGCCAGCAGCCCGAGTACAGGGGGCGGTGAAAAACTGTTTTTT. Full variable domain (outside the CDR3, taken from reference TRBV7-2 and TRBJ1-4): GAGVSQSPSNKVTEKGKDVELRCDPISGHTALYWYRQSLGQGLEFLIYFQGNSAPDKSGLPSDRFSAERTGGSVSTLTIQRTQQEDSAVYLCASSPSTGGGEKLFFGSGTQLSVL.